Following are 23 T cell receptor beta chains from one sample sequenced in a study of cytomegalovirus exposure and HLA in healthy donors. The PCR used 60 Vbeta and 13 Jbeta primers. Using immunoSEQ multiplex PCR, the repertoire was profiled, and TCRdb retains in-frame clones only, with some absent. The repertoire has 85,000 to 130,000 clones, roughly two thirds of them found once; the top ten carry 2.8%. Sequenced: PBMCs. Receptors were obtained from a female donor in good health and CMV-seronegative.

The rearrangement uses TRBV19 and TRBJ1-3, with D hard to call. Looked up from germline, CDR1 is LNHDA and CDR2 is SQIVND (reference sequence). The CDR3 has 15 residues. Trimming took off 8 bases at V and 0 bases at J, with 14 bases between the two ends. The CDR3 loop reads CASGSSVASGNTIYF. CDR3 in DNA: TGTGCCAGTGGGAGTAGCGTAGCCTCTGGAAACACCATATATTTT.

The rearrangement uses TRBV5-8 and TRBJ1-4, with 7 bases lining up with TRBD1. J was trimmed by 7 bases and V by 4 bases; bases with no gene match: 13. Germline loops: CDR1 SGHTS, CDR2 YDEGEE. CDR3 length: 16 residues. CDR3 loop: CASSPVGQASGEKLFF. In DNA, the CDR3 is TGTGCCAGCAGCCCAGTCGGACAGGCCTCGGGTGAAAAACTGTTTTTT.

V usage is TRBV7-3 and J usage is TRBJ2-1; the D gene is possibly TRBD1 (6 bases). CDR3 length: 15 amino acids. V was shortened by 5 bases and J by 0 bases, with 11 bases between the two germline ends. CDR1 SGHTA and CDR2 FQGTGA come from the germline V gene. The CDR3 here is CASSPGESSYNEQFF. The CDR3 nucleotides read TGTGCCAGCAGCCCAGGGGAGAGCTCCTACAATGAGCAGTTCTTC.

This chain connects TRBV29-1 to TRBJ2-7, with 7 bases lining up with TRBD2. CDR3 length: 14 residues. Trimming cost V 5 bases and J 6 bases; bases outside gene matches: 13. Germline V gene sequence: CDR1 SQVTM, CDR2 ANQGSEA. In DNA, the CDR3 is TGCAGCGTTCTAAGCCTAGCGGCCACGGGCGAGCAGTACTTC. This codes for CSVLSLAATGEQYF.

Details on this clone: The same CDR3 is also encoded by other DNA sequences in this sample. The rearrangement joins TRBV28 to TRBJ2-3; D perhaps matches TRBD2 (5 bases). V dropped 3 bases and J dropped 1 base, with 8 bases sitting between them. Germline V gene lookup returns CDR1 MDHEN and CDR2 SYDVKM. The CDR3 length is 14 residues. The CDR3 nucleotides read TGTGCCAGCAGTTTCCTTAGCGGCACAGATACGCAGTATTTT. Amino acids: CASSFLSGTDTQYF.

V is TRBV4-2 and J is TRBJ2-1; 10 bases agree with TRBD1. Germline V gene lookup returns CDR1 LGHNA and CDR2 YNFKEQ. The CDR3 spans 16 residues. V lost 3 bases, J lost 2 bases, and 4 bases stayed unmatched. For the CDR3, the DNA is TGTGCCAGCAGCCACGCCGGGACAGGGGCCTACAATGAGCAGTTCTTC. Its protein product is CASSHAGTGAYNEQFF.

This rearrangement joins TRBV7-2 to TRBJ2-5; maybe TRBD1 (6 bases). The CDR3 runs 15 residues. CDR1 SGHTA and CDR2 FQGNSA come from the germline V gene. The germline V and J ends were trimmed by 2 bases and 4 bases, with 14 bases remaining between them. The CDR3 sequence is CASSLRQGMRETQYF. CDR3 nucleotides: TGTGCCAGCAGCTTACGTCAGGGGATGAGAGAGACCCAGTACTTC. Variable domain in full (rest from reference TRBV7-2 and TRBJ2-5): GAGVSQSPSNKVTEKGKDVELRCDPISGHTALYWYRQSLGQGLEFLIYFQGNSAPDKSGLPSDRFSAERTGGSVSTLTIQRTQQEDSAVYLCASSLRQGMRETQYFGPGTRLLVL.

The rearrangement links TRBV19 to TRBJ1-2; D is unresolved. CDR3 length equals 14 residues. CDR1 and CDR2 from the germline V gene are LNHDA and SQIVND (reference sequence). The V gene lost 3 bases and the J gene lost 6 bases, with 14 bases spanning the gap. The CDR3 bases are TGTGCCAGTAGTATTAGAACCGGGGATGATGGCTACACCTTC. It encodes CASSIRTGDDGYTF.

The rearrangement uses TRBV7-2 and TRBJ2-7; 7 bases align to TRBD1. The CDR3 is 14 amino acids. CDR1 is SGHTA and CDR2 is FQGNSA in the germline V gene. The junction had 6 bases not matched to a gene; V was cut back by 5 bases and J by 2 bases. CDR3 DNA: TGTGCCAGCAGCGGCCGGGACAGTGCCTACGAGCAGTACTTC. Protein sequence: CASSGRDSAYEQYF.

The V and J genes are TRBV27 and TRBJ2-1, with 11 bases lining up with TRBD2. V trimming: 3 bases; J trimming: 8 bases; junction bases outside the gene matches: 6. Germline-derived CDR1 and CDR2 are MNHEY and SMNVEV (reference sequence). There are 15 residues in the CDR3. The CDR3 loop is CASSFISGRAHEQFF. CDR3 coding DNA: TGTGCCAGCAGTTTCATTAGCGGGAGGGCCCATGAGCAGTTCTTC.

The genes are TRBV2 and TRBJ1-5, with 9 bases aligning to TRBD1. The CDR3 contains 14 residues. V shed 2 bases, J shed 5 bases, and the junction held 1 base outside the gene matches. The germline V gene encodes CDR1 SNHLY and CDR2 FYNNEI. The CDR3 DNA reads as TGTGCCAGCAGTGAAAGGGACAGGGATCAGCCCCAGCATTTT. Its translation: CASSERDRDQPQHF.

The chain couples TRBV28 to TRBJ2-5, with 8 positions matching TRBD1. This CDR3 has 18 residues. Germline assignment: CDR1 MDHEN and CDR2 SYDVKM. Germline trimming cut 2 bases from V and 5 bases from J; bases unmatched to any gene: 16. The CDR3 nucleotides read TGTGCCAGCAGTTTAACCCTAGCTGGCAGGGGGCTCCGGGAGACCCAGTACTTC. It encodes CASSLTLAGRGLRETQYF.

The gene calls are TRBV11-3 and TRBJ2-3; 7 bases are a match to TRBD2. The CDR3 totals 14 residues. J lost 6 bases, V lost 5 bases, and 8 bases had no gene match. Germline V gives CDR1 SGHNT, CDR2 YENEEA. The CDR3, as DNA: TGTGCCAGCAGCAAAGCGGGAAAGGAGGATACGCAGTATTTT. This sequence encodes CASSKAGKEDTQYF.

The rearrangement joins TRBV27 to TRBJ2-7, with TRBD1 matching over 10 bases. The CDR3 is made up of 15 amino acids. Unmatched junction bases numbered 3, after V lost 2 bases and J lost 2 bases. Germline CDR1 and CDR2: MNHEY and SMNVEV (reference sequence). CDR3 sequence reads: CASSLGTGAAYEQYF. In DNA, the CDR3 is TGTGCCAGCAGTTTAGGGACAGGGGCCGCCTACGAGCAGTACTTC.

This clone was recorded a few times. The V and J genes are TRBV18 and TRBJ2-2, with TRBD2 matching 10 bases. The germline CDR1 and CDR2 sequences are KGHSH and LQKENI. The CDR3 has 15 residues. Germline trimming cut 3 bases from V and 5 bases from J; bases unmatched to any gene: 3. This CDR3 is CASSPSGRRTGELFF. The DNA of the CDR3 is TGTGCCAGCTCACCTAGCGGGAGGAGGACCGGGGAGCTGTTTTTT. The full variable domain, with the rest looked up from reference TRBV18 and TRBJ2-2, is NAGVMQNPRHLVRRRGQEARLRCSPMKGHSHVYWYRQLPEEGLKFMVYLQKENIIDESGMPKERFSAEFPKEGPSILRIQQVVRGDSAAYFCASSPSGRRTGELFFGEGSRLTVL.

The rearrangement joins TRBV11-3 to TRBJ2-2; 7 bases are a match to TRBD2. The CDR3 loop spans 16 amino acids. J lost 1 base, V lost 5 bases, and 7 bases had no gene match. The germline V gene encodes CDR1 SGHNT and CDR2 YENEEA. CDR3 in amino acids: CASSPLGEGNTGELFF. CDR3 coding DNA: TGTGCCAGCAGCCCCCTGGGGGAGGGGAACACCGGGGAGCTGTTTTTT.

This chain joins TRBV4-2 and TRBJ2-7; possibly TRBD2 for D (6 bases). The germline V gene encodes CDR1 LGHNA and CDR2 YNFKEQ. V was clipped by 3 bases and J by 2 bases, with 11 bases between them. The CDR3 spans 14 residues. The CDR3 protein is CASSQAVAAYEQYF. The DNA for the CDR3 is TGTGCCAGCAGCCAGGCGGTAGCGGCCTACGAGCAGTACTTC.

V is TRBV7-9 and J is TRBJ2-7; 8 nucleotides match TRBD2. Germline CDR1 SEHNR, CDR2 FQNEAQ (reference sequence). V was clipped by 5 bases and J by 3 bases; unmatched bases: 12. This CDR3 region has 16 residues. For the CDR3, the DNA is TGTGCCAGCAGCCGGCTTAGCGGGATGGGAGGCTACGAGCAGTACTTC. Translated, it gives CASSRLSGMGGYEQYF.

This CDR3 reads CASSPLQLEGYTF. In DNA form, the CDR3 reads TGTGCCAGCTCACCACTCCAATTAGAGGGCTACACCTTC. This chain joins TRBV18 and TRBJ1-2, with D uncertain. This CDR3 is built from 13 residues. Trimming removed 1 base at V and 8 bases at J, with 11 bases between. CDR1 KGHSH and CDR2 LQKENI come from the germline V gene.

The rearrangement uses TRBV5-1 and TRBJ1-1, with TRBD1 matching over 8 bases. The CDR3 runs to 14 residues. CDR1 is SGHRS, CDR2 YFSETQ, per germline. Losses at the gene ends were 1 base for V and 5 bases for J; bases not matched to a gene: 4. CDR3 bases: TGCGCCAGCAGCTTGAAACAGGGGGTAACTGAAGCTTTCTTT. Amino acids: CASSLKQGVTEAFF.

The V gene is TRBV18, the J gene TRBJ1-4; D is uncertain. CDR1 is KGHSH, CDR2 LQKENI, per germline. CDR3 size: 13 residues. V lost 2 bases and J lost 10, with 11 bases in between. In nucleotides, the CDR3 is TGTGCCAGCTCACCAGAGCCCTTTGGAAAACTGTTTTTT. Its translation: CASSPEPFGKLFF.

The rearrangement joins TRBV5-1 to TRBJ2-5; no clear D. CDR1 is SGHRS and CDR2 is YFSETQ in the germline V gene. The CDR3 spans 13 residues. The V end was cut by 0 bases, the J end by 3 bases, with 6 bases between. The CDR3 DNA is TGCGCCAGCAGCTTGGCCCCCAAAGAGACCCAGTACTTC. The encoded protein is CASSLAPKETQYF.

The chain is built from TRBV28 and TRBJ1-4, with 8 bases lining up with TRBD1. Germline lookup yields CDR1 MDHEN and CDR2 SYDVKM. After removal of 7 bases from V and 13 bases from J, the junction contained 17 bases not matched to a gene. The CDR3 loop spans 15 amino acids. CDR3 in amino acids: CASTLGGAGGKGLFF. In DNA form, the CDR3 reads TGTGCCAGCACCCTAGGGGGGGCAGGGGGCAAGGGACTGTTTTTT.